Listed here are 4 T cell receptor beta chains from one sample, sequenced in a study of blood T cell repertoires in COVID-19. The protocol was immunoSEQ multiplex PCR, while the TCRdb copy is restricted to in-frame clones and leaves out a portion. In the table there are 53,000 or so clones, 84% of which are singletons. Source material: peripheral blood. The origin of the receptors is a man between 70 and 80 years old with active COVID-19.

This clone appeared a single time. The chain carries TRBV7-9 and TRBJ2-5; TRBD2 agrees at 8 bases. Germline V CDR1 and CDR2: SEHNR, FQNEAQ (reference sequence). V shed 5 bases, J shed 6 bases, and the junction held 11 bases outside the gene matches. There are 15 residues in the CDR3. The CDR3 protein is CASSPSGSGGKTQYF. The CDR3 nucleotides read TGTGCCAGCAGCCCAAGCGGGAGTGGGGGCAAGACCCAGTACTTC.

The CDR3 DNA is TGTGCCAGCTCACCAAACAGGGGGCAGGATCAGCCCCAGCATTTT. Translating gives CASSPNRGQDQPQHF. This chain joins TRBV18 and TRBJ1-5, with 9 bases lining up with TRBD1. J lost 5 bases, V lost 2 bases, and 4 bases had no gene match. The CDR3 consists of 15 residues. Germline CDR1 KGHSH, CDR2 LQKENI.

This clone has just one count. The chain joins TRBV5-4 to TRBJ2-6; tentative D call: TRBD1 (5 bases). CDR3 length equals 11 residues. In germline, CDR1 is SGHNT, CDR2 YYREEE (reference sequence). The CDR3 sequence: CAGVGANVLTF. In nucleotides, the CDR3 is TGTGCAGGGGTGGGGGCCAACGTCCTGACTTTC.

Here the CDR3 DNA reads TGTGCCGGCACGACGGAGGGGGGGTACTATGGCTACACCTTC. This sequence encodes CAGTTEGGYYGYTF. The gene calls are TRBV2 and TRBJ1-2; D may be TRBD1 (6 bases). Per the germline V gene, CDR1 is SNHLY and CDR2 is FYNNEI. The CDR3 runs 14 residues. The germline V and J ends were trimmed by 11 bases and 3 bases, with 19 bases remaining between them.